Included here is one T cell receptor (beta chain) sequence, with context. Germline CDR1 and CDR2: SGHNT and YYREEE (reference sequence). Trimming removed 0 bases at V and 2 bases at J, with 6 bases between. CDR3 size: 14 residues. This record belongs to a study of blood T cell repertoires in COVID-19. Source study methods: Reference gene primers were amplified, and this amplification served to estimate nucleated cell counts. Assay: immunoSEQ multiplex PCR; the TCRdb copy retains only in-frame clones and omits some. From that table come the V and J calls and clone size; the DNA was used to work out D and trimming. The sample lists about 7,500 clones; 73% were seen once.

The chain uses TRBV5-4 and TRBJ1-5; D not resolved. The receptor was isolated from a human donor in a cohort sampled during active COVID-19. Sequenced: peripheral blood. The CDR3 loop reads CASSLEGGNQPQHF. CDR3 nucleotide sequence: TGTGCCAGCAGCTTGGAGGGAGGCAATCAGCCCCAGCATTTT. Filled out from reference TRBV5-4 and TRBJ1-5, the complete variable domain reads ETGVTQSPTHLIKTRGQQVTLRCSSQSGHNTVSWYQQALGQGPQFIFQYYREEENGRGNFPPRFSGLQFPNYSSELNVNALELDDSALYLCASSLEGGNQPQHFGDGTRLSIL.